A single sample is the source of the 29 T cell receptor beta chains below, sequenced in a study of T-cell memory formation after mild COVID-19. TCRdb reprocessed the 5' RACE reads with MiXCR, giving one entry per CDR3 protein. The data contain roughly 480,000 distinct CDR3 sequences, about 23% of them singletons. The material sequenced was PBMCs or a T cell subset sorted from them (not recorded which). Receptor source: an adult woman who had mild COVID-19 (a few samples of this study predate the infection). Cell type and time point are not known.

This clonotype was seen a handful of times. The CDR3 DNA reads TGTGCCAGCATTTGGACAGGCTCTGGAAACACCATATATTTT. Its translation: CASIWTGSGNTIYF. V and J are TRBV12-3 or TRBV12-4 and TRBJ1-3; TRBD1 matches 7 bases. V dropped 7 bases and J dropped 0; count of bases not matched to a gene: 3. This CDR3 comprises 14 residues.

This clonotype was seen only a few times. This chain connects TRBV15 to TRBJ2-7, with TRBD1 matching 7 bases. The V and J ends lost 0 bases and 1 base, in that order; junction bases with no gene match: 6. CDR1 is LNHNV and CDR2 is YYDKDF in the germline V gene (reference sequence). This CDR3 contains 16 residues. The CDR3 DNA is TGTGCCACCAGCAGAGATCCCGGGACAGTTTCCTACGAGCAGTACTTC. Translating gives CATSRDPGTVSYEQYF.

This chain joins TRBV5-4 and TRBJ2-1; possibly TRBD2 for D (6 bases). The CDR3 runs 13 residues. From germline, CDR1 is SGHNT and CDR2 YYREEE (reference sequence). The V end was cut by 5 bases, the J end by 3 bases, with 9 bases between. The CDR3 region is CASRDGSYNEQFF. The CDR3 nucleotides read TGTGCCAGCAGGGACGGGAGCTACAATGAGCAGTTCTTC.

The genes are TRBV29-1 and TRBJ2-1, with TRBD2 identical over 10 bases. The germline gives CDR1 SQVTM, CDR2 ANQGSEA. The CDR3 sequence is 15 residues long. The junction had 10 bases not matched to a gene; V was cut back by 3 bases and J by 8 bases. In DNA, the CDR3 is TGCAGCGTTGATGGTCTAGCGGGGGATTTGGATGAGCAGTTCTTC. This gives the protein CSVDGLAGDLDEQFF.

In its sample, this clonotype was seen many times. The chain couples TRBV12-3 or TRBV12-4 to TRBJ2-3, with D possibly matching TRBD2 (5 bases). Deletions cut 5 bases from V and 2 bases from J, with 14 bases between. The CDR3 is 15 residues long. The CDR3 is CASSPRERFTDTQYF. CDR3 DNA sequence: TGTGCCAGCAGTCCGAGGGAGCGGTTCACAGATACGCAGTATTTT.

The CDR3 nucleotides read TGTGCCAGCAGTGACCAGCCGATGAACACTGAAGCTTTCTTT. It codes for CASSDQPMNTEAFF. The rearrangement joins TRBV2 to TRBJ1-1; D ambiguous. Looked up from germline, CDR1 is SNHLY and CDR2 is FYNNEI. The V and J ends lost 3 bases and 0 bases respectively, with 8 bases between them. The CDR3 contains 14 residues.

This clonotype was seen a handful of times. The chain carries TRBV4-1 and TRBJ2-7; TRBD2 is a possible D gene (6 bases). The V and J ends lost 4 bases and 2 bases respectively, with 9 bases between them. Germline V gene sequence: CDR1 MGHRA, CDR2 YSYEKL. The CDR3 totals 13 residues. The CDR3, as DNA: TGCGCCAGCAGCCGGGGGGAGACCTACGAGCAGTACTTC. Translated, it gives CASSRGETYEQYF.

The chain combines TRBV4-3 with TRBJ2-3; 7 nucleotides align to TRBD2. The CDR3 runs to 16 residues. With 4 bases clipped from V and 1 base from J, the junction kept 8 bases outside the gene matches. CDR1 and CDR2 (germline): LGHNA, YSLEER. CDR3 region: CASSPRPTSGTDTQYF. In DNA form, the CDR3 reads TGCGCCAGCAGCCCACGACCCACTAGCGGCACAGATACGCAGTATTTT.

The chain couples TRBV10-3 to TRBJ2-3; TRBD1 matches 10 bases. Germline CDR1 is ENHRY and CDR2 is SYGVKD. With V trimmed by 4 bases and J by 6 bases, 4 bases remained unmatched. The CDR3 has 14 amino acids. The CDR3 nucleotides are TGTGCCATCAGTGGGAGACAGGGGGCTGATACGCAGTATTTT. This gives the protein CAISGRQGADTQYF.

The chain is built from TRBV6-5 and TRBJ2-7; D may correspond to TRBD1 or TRBD2 (5 bases each). Trimming stripped 5 bases from V and 7 bases from J, with 12 bases between. The germline gives CDR1 MNHEY, CDR2 SVGAGI. The length of the CDR3 is 12 residues. The CDR3 bases are TGTGCCAGCAGTCGAGGGGCGAGGGAGCAGTACTTC. Its protein is CASSRGAREQYF.

This clonotype was seen more than once but under ten times. The chain is built from TRBV5-8 and TRBJ2-7, with 7 bases fitting TRBD1. Unmatched junction bases numbered 4, after V lost 1 base and J lost 3 bases. CDR1 and CDR2 (germline): SGHTS, YDEGEE. The CDR3 loop spans 14 amino acids. The chain's CDR3 is CASSLFYRGYEQYF. The CDR3 coding sequence is TGTGCCAGCAGCTTGTTCTACAGGGGCTACGAGCAGTACTTC.

CDR3 nucleotide sequence: TGTGCCAGCAGTGTTGCGGAGTACGAGCAGTACTTC. This gives the protein CASSVAEYEQYF. The V gene is TRBV2, the J gene TRBJ2-7, with no clear D. Germline V gives CDR1 SNHLY, CDR2 FYNNEI. Trimming removed 4 bases at V and 4 bases at J, with 8 bases between. The CDR3 length is 12 residues.

This clonotype was picked up many times. The chain joins TRBV4-1 to TRBJ1-3; D gene ambiguous. The germline V gene has CDR1 MGHRA and CDR2 YSYEKL. The V end lost 0 bases, the J end lost 0 bases, and 3 bases lay between the germline ends. The CDR3 covers 14 residues. The CDR3 spells CASSQEGSGNTIYF. The CDR3 DNA reads TGCGCCAGCAGCCAAGAGGGCTCTGGAAACACCATATATTTT.

This clonotype showed up many times. At one boundary the junction diverges from the germline segment, which might be a read error. The V call is TRBV20-1, the J call TRBJ2-1, with D tentatively TRBD1 (5 bases). CDR3 length: 15 residues. CDR1 and CDR2 (germline): DFQATT, SNEGSKA (reference sequence). Here the CDR3 reads CSAGDRGLIYNEQFF. CDR3 nucleotide sequence: TGCAGTGCTGGAGACAGAGGATTGATTTACAATGAGCAGTTCTTC.

This clonotype was detected a few times. CDR3 in amino acids: CSARGGRGLAETQYF. The CDR3 DNA reads as TGCAGTGCTAGAGGGGGCAGGGGATTAGCAGAGACCCAGTACTTC. The chain uses TRBV20-1 and TRBJ2-5; tentative D call: TRBD1 (6 bases). Germline CDR1 DFQATT, CDR2 SNEGSKA (reference sequence). With 1 base removed from V and 4 bases from J, the gap between germline ends came to 16 bases. CDR3 size: 15 residues.

The chain combines TRBV6-8 with TRBJ2-5; maybe TRBD2 (6 bases). Germline CDR1 MNHGY, CDR2 SAAAGT. Trimming stripped 2 bases from V and 6 bases from J, with 19 bases between. CDR3 size: 16 residues. The DNA of the CDR3 is TGTGCCAGCAGTTACCAGCAACGGAGGGTTGGAAAGACCCAGTACTTC. Its translation: CASSYQQRRVGKTQYF.

The rearrangement uses TRBV6-2 or TRBV6-3 and TRBJ2-7; TRBD2 aligns across 13 bases. This CDR3 has 17 residues. Trimming at V came to 6 bases and at J to 2 bases, leaving 10 bases not matched to a gene. The germline CDR1 and CDR2 sequences are MNHEY and SVGEGT. CDR3 sequence reads: CASRLRLTSGRAYEQYF. CDR3 DNA sequence: TGTGCCAGCAGACTCCGACTTACTAGCGGGAGGGCCTACGAGCAGTACTTC.

This clonotype was counted between two and nine times. The chain employs TRBV6-4 and TRBJ2-3; perhaps TRBD2 as D (5 bases). The CDR3 length is 14 residues. Germline assignment: CDR1 MRHNA and CDR2 SNTAGT. Trimming removed 6 bases from V and 1 base from J, with 11 bases in between. The CDR3 is CASSVRAGTDTQYF. The DNA for the CDR3 is TGTGCCAGCAGCGTTCGAGCGGGCACAGATACGCAGTATTTT.

This clonotype was picked up a small number of times. The CDR3 DNA sequence: TGTGCCAGCAGCCAGACCAGGAACCTAGAGCCCGTCCAAGAGACCCAGTACTTC. Translated: CASSQTRNLEPVQETQYF. This chain uses TRBV7-6 with TRBJ2-5; no clear D. This CDR3 comprises 18 residues. V was trimmed by 5 bases and J by 1 base, leaving 23 bases between them. CDR1 SGHVS and CDR2 FNYEAQ come from the germline V gene.

This clonotype turned up a few times. The chain recombines TRBV30 with TRBJ2-1, with D perhaps TRBD1 (6 bases). Germline CDR1 reads GTSNPN; CDR2 reads SVGIG (reference sequence). V lost 5 bases, J lost 8 bases, and 13 bases lay in between. The CDR3 extends over 12 amino acids. The CDR3: CAWGSGVHEQFF. For the CDR3, the DNA is TGTGCCTGGGGTTCAGGGGTGCATGAGCAGTTCTTC. Full variable domain (remainder filled in from reference TRBV30 and TRBJ2-1): SQTIHQWPATLVQPVGSPLSLECTVEGTSNPNLYWYRQAAGRGLQLLFYSVGIGQISSEVPQNLSASRPQDRQFILSSKKLLLSDSGFYLCAWGSGVHEQFFGPGTRLTVL.

This clonotype has just a few counts. The gene calls are TRBV28 and TRBJ2-4; 7 bases map to TRBD2. The trim removed 6 bases at V and 3 bases at J, leaving 11 bases unmatched. The germline CDR1 and CDR2 sequences are MDHEN and SYDVKM. The CDR3 is 16 residues long. The CDR3 spells CASSGDGLAGKNIQYF. CDR3 DNA: TGTGCCAGCAGCGGGGACGGATTAGCGGGCAAAAACATTCAGTACTTC.

The chain recombines TRBV9 with TRBJ2-1, with 9 nucleotides matching TRBD2. The CDR3 contains 17 residues. Germline loops: CDR1 SGDLS, CDR2 YYNGEE. V lost 0 bases and J lost 6; bases outside the gene matches: 10. CDR3 bases: TGTGCCAGCAGCGTAGCTAGGACTAGCGTCCAATCCAATGAGCAGTTCTTC. Protein: CASSVARTSVQSNEQFF.

The table lists this clonotype with many counts. CDR3 nucleotides: TGCGCCAGCAGGGCAGGGGGCTACAATGAGCAGTTCTTC. Encoded protein: CASRAGGYNEQFF. The chain joins TRBV5-1 to TRBJ2-1; 7 bases fit TRBD1. This CDR3 has 13 residues. From germline, CDR1 is SGHRS and CDR2 YFSETQ. The V and J ends lost 5 bases and 3 bases, in that order; junction bases with no gene match: 2.

The V call is TRBV4-2, the J call TRBJ2-7, with 7 bases matching TRBD2. The CDR3 extends over 15 amino acids. With 3 bases clipped from V and 1 base from J, the junction kept 6 bases outside the gene matches. The germline V gene has CDR1 LGHNA and CDR2 YNFKEQ. The CDR3 DNA reads TGTGCCAGCAGCCATACTAGCGAACCGTCCTACGAGCAGTACTTC. The encoded protein is CASSHTSEPSYEQYF.

This clonotype was recorded at least ten times. The chain is built from TRBV30 and TRBJ2-3; D tentatively reads TRBD1 or TRBD2 (5 bases each). The CDR3 totals 15 residues. The ends were cut back, 4 bases at V and 5 bases at J, with 19 bases in the middle. Germline CDR1 and CDR2: GTSNPN and SVGIG (reference sequence). CDR3 DNA: TGTGCCTGGAAAAATGGTGGGACCGACGGAGATACGCAGTATTTT. Amino acids: CAWKNGGTDGDTQYF.

The CDR3, as DNA: TGCAGTGCTAGAGACGGGCCGGGGGAGCAGTTCTTC. Translating gives CSARDGPGEQFF. This chain uses TRBV20-1 with TRBJ2-1, with D maybe TRBD2 (5 bases). The CDR3 extends over 12 amino acids. In germline, CDR1 is DFQATT, CDR2 SNEGSKA (reference sequence). V was pared by 0 bases and J by 10 bases, with 10 bases between.

This clonotype was seen only a few times. This chain uses TRBV6-1 with TRBJ2-3, with D possibly matching TRBD2 (6 bases). The ends were cut back, 1 base at V and 1 base at J, with 15 bases in the middle. This CDR3 spans 17 amino acids. CDR1 and CDR2 from the germline V gene are MNHNS and SASEGT. Written as DNA, the CDR3 is TGTGCCAGCAGTGAAGTACGCCCGGGCGGGGGCACAGATACGCAGTATTTT. Translation: CASSEVRPGGGTDTQYF.

This clonotype was detected only a few times. This chain connects TRBV9 to TRBJ1-2; TRBD1 is a possible D gene (5 bases). This CDR3 has 16 residues. Trimming shortened V by 4 bases and J by 4 bases, and 20 bases separated the two germline ends. Germline CDR1 and CDR2: SGDLS and YYNGEE. The CDR3 region is CASSPHPRAGVYGYTF. The DNA of the CDR3 is TGTGCCAGCAGCCCCCATCCCAGGGCGGGGGTCTATGGCTACACCTTC.

The rearrangement joins TRBV2 to TRBJ2-7; no firm D call. This CDR3 contains 14 residues. Trimming took 7 bases from V and 0 from J, leaving 13 bases between them. CDR1 and CDR2 (germline): SNHLY, FYNNEI. The CDR3 DNA is TGTGCCAGCATCCGACACTCAAACTCCTACGAGCAGTACTTC. Residues: CASIRHSNSYEQYF.